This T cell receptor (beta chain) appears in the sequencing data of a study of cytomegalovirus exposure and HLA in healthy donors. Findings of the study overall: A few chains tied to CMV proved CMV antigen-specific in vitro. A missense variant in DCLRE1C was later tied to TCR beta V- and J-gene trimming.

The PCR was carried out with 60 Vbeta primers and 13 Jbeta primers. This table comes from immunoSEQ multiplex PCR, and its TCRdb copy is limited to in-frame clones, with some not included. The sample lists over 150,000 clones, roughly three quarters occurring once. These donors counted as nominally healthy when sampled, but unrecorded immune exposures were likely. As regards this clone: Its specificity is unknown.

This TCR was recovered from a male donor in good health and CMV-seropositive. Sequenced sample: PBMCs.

CDR3 sequence: CASCMALRSEKLFF. DNA of the CDR3: TGTGCCAGCTGCATGGCCCTTCGGAGTGAAAAACTGTTTTTT. The V call is TRBV6-1, the J call TRBJ1-4; D gene uncertain. Deletions cut 8 bases from V and 7 bases from J, with 17 bases between. Germline CDR1 and CDR2: MNHNS and SASEGT. The CDR3 spans 14 residues.